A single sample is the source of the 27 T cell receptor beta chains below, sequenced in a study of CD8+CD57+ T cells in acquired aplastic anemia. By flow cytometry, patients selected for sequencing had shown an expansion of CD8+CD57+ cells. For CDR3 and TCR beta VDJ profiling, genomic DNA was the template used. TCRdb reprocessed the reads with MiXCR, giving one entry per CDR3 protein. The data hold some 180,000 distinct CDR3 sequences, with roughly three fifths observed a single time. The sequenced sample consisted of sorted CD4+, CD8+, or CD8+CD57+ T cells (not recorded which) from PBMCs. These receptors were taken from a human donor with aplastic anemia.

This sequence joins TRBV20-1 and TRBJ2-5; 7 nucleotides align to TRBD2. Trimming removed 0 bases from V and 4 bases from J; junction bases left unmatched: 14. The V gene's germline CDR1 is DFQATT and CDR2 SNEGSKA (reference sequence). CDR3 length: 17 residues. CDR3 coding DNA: TGCAGTGCTAGAGAGGTAGGCGGGGGAAGCTTGGGAGAGACCCAGTACTTC. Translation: CSAREVGGGSLGETQYF.

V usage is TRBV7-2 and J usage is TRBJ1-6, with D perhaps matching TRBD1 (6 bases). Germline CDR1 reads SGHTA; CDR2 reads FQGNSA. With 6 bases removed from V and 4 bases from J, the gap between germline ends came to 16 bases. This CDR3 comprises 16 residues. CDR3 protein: CASSPGERGYNSPLHF. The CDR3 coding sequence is TGTGCCAGCAGTCCAGGGGAACGGGGGTATAATTCACCCCTCCACTTT.

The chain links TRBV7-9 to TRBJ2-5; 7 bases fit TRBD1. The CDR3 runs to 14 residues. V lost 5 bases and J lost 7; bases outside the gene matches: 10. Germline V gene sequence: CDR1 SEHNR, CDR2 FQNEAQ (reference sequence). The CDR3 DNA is TGTGCCAGCAGCCCCGACAGGGACGGGTGGACCCAGTACTTC. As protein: CASSPDRDGWTQYF.

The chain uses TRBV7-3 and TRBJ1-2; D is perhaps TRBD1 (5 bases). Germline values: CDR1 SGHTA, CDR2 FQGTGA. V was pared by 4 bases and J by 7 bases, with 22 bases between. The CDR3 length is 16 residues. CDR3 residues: CASSSTQPKGPGGYTF. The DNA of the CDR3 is TGTGCCAGCAGCTCTACTCAACCCAAGGGACCTGGTGGCTACACCTTC.

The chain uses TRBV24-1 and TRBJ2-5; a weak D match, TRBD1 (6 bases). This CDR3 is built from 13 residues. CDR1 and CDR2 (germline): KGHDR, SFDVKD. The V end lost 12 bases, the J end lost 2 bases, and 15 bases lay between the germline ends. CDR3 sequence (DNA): TGTGCCTCGGCGACAGGCCATCAAGAGACCCAGTACTTC. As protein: CASATGHQETQYF.

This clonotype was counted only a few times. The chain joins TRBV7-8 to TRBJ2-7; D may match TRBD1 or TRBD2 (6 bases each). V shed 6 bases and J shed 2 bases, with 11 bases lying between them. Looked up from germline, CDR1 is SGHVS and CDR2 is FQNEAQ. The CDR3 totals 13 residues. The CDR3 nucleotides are TGTGCCAGCAGACTAGGGGGGACCTACGAGCAGTACTTC. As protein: CASRLGGTYEQYF.

The CDR3 sequence is CASSHGGLAERAQYF. In DNA, the CDR3 is TGTGCCAGCAGCCACGGCGGACTAGCGGAACGAGCGCAGTATTTT. V and J are TRBV7-9 and TRBJ2-3, with TRBD2 matching over 10 bases. V lost 5 bases and J lost 10; bases outside the gene matches: 12. CDR1 is SEHNR and CDR2 is FQNEAQ in the germline V gene (reference sequence). CDR3 length equals 15 residues.

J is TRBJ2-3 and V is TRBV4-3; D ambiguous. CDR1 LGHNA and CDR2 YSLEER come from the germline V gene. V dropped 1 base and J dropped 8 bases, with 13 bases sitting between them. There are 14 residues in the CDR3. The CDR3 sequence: CASSQAPSGLTQYF. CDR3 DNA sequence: TGCGCCAGCAGCCAAGCCCCGTCCGGCCTTACGCAGTATTTT.

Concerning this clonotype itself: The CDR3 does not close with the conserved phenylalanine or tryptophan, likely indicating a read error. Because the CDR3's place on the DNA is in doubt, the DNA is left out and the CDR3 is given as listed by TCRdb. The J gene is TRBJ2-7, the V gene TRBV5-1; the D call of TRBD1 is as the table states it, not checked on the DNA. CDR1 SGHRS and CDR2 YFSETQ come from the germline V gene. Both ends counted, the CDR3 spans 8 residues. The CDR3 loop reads CASSQDRT.

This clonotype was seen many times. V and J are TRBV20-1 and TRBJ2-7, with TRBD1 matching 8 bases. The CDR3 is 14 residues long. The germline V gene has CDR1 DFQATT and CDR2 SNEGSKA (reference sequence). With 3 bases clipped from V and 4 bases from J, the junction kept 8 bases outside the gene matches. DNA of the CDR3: TGCAGTGCTAGCCCGCCGGGACAGGATTACGAGCAGTACTTC. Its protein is CSASPPGQDYEQYF.

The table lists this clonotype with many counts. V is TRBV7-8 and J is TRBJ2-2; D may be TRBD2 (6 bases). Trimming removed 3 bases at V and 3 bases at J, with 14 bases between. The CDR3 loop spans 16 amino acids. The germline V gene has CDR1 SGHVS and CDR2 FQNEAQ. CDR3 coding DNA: TGTGCCAGCAGCTTCGAGACTAGGGGTTACACCGGGGAGCTGTTTTTT. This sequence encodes CASSFETRGYTGELFF.

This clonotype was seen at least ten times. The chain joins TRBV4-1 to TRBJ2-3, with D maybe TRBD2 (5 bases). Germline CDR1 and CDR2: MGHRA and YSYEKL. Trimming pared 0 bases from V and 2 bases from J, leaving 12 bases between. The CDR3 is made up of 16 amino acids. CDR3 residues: CASSQDASWVTDTQYF. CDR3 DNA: TGCGCCAGCAGCCAAGACGCTAGCTGGGTCACAGATACGCAGTATTTT.

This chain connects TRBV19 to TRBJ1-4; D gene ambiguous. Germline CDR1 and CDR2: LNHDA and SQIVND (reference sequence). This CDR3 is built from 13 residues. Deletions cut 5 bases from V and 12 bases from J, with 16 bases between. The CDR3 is CASSPGSGAELFF. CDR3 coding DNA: TGTGCCAGTAGTCCTGGGAGCGGAGCGGAACTGTTTTTT.

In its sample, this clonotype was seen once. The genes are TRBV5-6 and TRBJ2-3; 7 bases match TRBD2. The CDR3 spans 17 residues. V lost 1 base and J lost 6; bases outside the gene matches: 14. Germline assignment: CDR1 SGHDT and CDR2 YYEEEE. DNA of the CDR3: TGTGCCAGCAGCTTGCTACGAGGGAGGGCCAATTTGGATACGCAGTATTTT. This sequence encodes CASSLLRGRANLDTQYF.

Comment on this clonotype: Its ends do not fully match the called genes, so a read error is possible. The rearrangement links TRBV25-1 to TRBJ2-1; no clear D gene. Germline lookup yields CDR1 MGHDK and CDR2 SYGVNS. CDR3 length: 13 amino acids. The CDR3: CASSEGPYNEQLF. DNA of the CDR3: TGTGCCAGCAGTGAGGGTCCCTACAATGAGCAGCTCTTC.

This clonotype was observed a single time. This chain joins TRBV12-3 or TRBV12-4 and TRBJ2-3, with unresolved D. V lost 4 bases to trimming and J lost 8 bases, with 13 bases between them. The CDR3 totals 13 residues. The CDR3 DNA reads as TGTGCCAGCAGTTCAGTCGAATTGGGTACGCAGTATTTT. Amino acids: CASSSVELGTQYF.

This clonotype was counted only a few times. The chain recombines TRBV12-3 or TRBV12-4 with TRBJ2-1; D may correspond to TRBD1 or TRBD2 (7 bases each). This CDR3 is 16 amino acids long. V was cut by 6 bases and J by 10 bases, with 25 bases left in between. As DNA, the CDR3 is TGTGCCAGCAGGGCTAATCACAGGGGCCCCGGGGGGGAGCAGTTCTTC. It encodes CASRANHRGPGGEQFF.

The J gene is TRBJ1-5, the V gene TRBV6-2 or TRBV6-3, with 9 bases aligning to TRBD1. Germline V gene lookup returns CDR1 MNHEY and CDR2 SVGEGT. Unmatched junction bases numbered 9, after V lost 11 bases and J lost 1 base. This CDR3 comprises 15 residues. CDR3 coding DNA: TGTGCCGTTGGAGACAGGGGGGGGAGCAATCAGCCCCAGCATTTT. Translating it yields CAVGDRGGSNQPQHF.

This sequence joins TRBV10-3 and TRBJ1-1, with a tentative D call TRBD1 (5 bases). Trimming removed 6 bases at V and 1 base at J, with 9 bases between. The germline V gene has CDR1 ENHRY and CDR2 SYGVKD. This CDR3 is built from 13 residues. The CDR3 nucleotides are TGTGCCATCAGCGGGACGGGGAACACTGAAGCTTTCTTT. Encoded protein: CAISGTGNTEAFF.

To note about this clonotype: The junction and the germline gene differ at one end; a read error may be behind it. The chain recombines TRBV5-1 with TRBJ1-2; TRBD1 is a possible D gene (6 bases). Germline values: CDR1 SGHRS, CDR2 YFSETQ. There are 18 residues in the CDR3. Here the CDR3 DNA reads TGTGCCAGCAGAGATAGTCCAGGGGTTATGTTGAGAGCAGGGGGCTACACCTTC. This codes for CASRDSPGVMLRAGGYTF. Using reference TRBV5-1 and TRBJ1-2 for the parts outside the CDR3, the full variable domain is KAGVTQTPRYLIKTRGQQVTLSCSPISGHRSVSWYQQTPGQGLQFLFEYFSETQRNKGNFPGRFSGRQFSNSRSEMNVSTLELGDSALYLCASRDSPGVMLRAGGYTFGSGTRLTVV.

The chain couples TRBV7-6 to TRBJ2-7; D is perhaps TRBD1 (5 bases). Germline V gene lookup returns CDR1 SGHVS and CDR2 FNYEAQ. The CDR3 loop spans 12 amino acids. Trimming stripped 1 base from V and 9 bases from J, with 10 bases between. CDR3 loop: CASSLEDQGQYF. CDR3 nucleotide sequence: TGTGCCAGCAGCTTAGAGGATCAGGGGCAGTACTTC.

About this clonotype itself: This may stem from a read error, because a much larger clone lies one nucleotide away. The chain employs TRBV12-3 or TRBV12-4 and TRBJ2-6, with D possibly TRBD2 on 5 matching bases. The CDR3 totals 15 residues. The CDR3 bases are TGTGCCGGCAGCCTCGGGGTCTCTGGGGCCAACGTCCTGACTTTC. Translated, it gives CAGSLGVSGANVLTF.

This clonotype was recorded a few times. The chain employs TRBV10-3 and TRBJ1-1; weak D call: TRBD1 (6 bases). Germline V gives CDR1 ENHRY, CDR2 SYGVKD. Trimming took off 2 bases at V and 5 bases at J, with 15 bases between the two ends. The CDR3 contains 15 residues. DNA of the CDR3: TGTGCCATCAGTGAGACAGGGTCCTTGAGTACTGAAGCTTTCTTT. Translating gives CAISETGSLSTEAFF.

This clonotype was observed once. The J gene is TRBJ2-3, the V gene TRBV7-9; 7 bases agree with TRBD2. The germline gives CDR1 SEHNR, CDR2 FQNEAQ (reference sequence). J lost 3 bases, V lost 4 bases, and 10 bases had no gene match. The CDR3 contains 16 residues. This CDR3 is CASSYFTGGGTDTQYF. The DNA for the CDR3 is TGTGCCAGCAGCTACTTTACGGGGGGAGGTACAGATACGCAGTATTTT.

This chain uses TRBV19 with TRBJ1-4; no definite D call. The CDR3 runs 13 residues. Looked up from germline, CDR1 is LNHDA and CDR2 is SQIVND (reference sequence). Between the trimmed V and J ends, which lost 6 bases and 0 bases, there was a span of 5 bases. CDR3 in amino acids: CASRYTTNEKLFF. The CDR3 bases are TGTGCCAGTAGATACACAACTAATGAAAAACTGTTTTTT.

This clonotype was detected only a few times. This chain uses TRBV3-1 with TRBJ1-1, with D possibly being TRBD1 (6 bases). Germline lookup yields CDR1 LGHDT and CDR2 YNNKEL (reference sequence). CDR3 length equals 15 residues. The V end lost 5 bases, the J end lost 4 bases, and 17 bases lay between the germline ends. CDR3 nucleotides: TGTGCCAGCAGCAAACTACAGGGTTCGGTCACTGAAGCTTTCTTT. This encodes CASSKLQGSVTEAFF.

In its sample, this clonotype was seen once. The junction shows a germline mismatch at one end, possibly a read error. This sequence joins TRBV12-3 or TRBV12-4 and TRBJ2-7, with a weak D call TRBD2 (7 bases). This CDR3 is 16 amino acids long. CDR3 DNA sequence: TGTGCTAGTGGTTACGGCACAGGGAGGGACCGAACCGAGCAGCACTTC. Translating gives CASGYGTGRDRTEQHF.